The rows below give T cell receptor beta chains drawn from one sample of a study of shared T cell receptors in the human thymus. Sequencing was performed with immunoSEQ multiplex PCR; in TCRdb, only in-frame clones are kept and a portion is missing. The sample holds 640,000 or so clones; about 87% are singletons and the top ten take 0.0094%. The sample was also linked to a second study, of human thymus T cells.

The specimen was thymocytes. These receptors came from a boy younger than two with a congenital heart defect. Each CDR3 is given with its conserved first and last residue. Fields, in order: D gene, J gene, clone size, V gene, CDR3 protein, CDR3 DNA. A D gene is named only where the DNA matches it firmly. Clone size is shown for a subset of rows, as once, few, many or a class of expanded clone.

D: TRBD2
J: TRBJ2-3
size: -
V: TRBV4-3
CDR3: CASSQDPRGREGPDTQYF
DNA: TGCGCCAGCAGCCAAGATCCCCGCGGGCGGGAGGGCCCAGATACGCAGTATTTT

D: -
J: TRBJ1-3
size: -
V: TRBV7-8
CDR3: CASSLGPLDEDSSGNTIYF
DNA: TGTGCCAGCAGCTTAGGCCCCTTAGACGAGGACTCCTCTGGAAACACCATATATTTT

D: -
J: TRBJ1-1
size: -
V: TRBV4-3
CDR3: CASSPRGRFGAFF
DNA: TGCGCCAGCAGCCCCCGGGGGAGGTTTGGAGCTTTCTTT

D: TRBD2
J: TRBJ2-7
size: -
V: TRBV29-1
CDR3: CSVEEGLAGDNEQYF
DNA: TGCAGCGTTGAAGAGGGGCTAGCGGGAGACAACGAGCAGTACTTC

D: TRBD2
J: TRBJ2-7
size: -
V: TRBV5-6
CDR3: CASSYGGYDEQYF
DNA: TGTGCCAGCAGCTACGGGGGGTACGACGAGCAGTACTTC

D: -
J: TRBJ2-7
size: -
V: TRBV18
CDR3: CASSPMSRGEQYF
DNA: TGTGCCAGCTCACCGATGTCGAGAGGCGAGCAGTACTTC

D: TRBD2
J: TRBJ2-2
size: few
V: TRBV5-6
CDR3: CASSLGLAGQNTGELFF
DNA: TGTGCCAGCAGCTTGGGGCTAGCGGGCCAGAACACCGGGGAGCTGTTTTTT

D: -
J: TRBJ1-3
size: -
V: TRBV7-2
CDR3: CASSFRDSRAGNTIYF
DNA: TGTGCCAGCAGCTTCCGGGACTCCCGCGCGGGAAACACCATATATTTT

D: TRBD1
J: TRBJ2-7
size: -
V: TRBV11-2
CDR3: CASSLERGQARTPSFYEQYF
DNA: TGTGCCAGCAGCTTAGAAAGGGGGCAGGCCCGTACTCCATCATTTTACGAGCAGTACTTC

D: TRBD2
J: TRBJ2-4
size: -
V: TRBV12-5
CDR3: CASGRRTSGRPAKNIQYF
DNA: TGTGCTAGTGGTCGCAGGACTAGCGGGAGACCAGCCAAAAACATTCAGTACTTC

D: -
J: TRBJ1-2
size: -
V: TRBV2
CDR3: CASSEPAPNYGYTF
DNA: TGTGCCAGCAGTGAGCCAGCGCCTAACTATGGCTACACCTTC

D: -
J: TRBJ2-7
size: -
V: TRBV5-6
CDR3: CASSLNGSYEQYF
DNA: TGTGCCAGCAGCTTAAACGGTTCCTACGAGCAGTACTTC

D: -
J: TRBJ2-7
size: -
V: TRBV27
CDR3: CASSNYGTPRSYEQYF
DNA: TGTGCCAGCAGTAACTACGGGACTCCCCGCTCCTACGAGCAGTACTTC

D: -
J: TRBJ1-6
size: -
V: TRBV19
CDR3: CASRSRRGDNSPLHF
DNA: TGTGCCAGTAGATCTAGGCGGGGGGATAATTCCCCCCTCCACTTT

D: -
J: TRBJ2-3
size: -
V: TRBV4-1
CDR3: CASSQSNKEGYGYRRETQYF
DNA: TGCGCCAGCAGCCAAAGCAATAAGGAAGGATACGGATATCGGCGGGAAACGCAGTATTTT

D: TRBD2
J: TRBJ2-3
size: -
V: TRBV7-2
CDR3: CASSFPTSGSADTQYF
DNA: TGTGCCAGCAGCTTCCCAACTAGCGGGAGTGCAGATACGCAGTATTTT